These 9 T cell receptor beta chains were all obtained from the same sample, sequenced in a study of T-cell reconstitution after alpha-beta-depleted transplantation in children. Unique molecular identifiers were built into the TCRbeta library. A single record per CDR3 protein comes from TCRdb applying MiXCR to the PCR reads. The sample carries hundreds of thousands of distinct CDR3 sequences, 15% to 20% recorded once. The sample in question was PBMCs from the stem cell graft donor, obtained from the stem cell graft. These receptors originate from a human donor who donated a stem cell graft to a child with acute myeloid leukemia.

This clonotype was observed many times. The V and J genes are TRBV20-1 and TRBJ1-1; no reliable D call. This CDR3 region has 11 residues. V was trimmed by 5 bases and J by 6 bases, leaving 10 bases between them. The germline V gene has CDR1 DFQATT and CDR2 SNEGSKA (reference sequence). The CDR3 DNA follows: TGCAGTGCTTCCGACCCTCCTGAAGCTTTCTTT. This gives the protein CSASDPPEAFF.

This clonotype was found many times. The chain joins TRBV20-1 to TRBJ2-7, with D perhaps matching TRBD1 (6 bases). The CDR3 sequence is 13 residues long. Germline CDR1 and CDR2: DFQATT and SNEGSKA (reference sequence). The V end lost 7 bases, the J end lost 4 bases, and 17 bases lay between the germline ends. CDR3 residues: CSVIGTRTYEQYV. For the CDR3, the DNA is TGCAGTGTTATCGGGACAAGGACTTACGAGCAGTACGTC.

This clonotype came up a few times. The rearrangement links TRBV6-5 to TRBJ1-1, with D hard to call. Trimming removed 4 bases from V and 1 base from J, with 10 bases in between. The CDR3 is made up of 14 amino acids. Germline CDR1 reads MNHEY; CDR2 reads SVGAGI. The CDR3 DNA follows: TGTGCCAGCAGTTCCCTGGACCCGAACACTGAAGCTTTCTTT. Amino acids: CASSSLDPNTEAFF.

Ten or more counts support this clonotype. The chain couples TRBV4-3 to TRBJ1-5; tentative D call: TRBD1 (6 bases). Trimming stripped 0 bases from V and 9 bases from J, with 15 bases between. The CDR3 runs to 15 residues. In germline, CDR1 is LGHNA, CDR2 YSLEER. Here the CDR3 DNA reads TGCGCCAGCAGCCAAGAAGTGTCCAGGGGAGGGCCCCAGCATTTT. Protein: CASSQEVSRGGPQHF.

At least ten counts were recorded for this clonotype. The chain links TRBV20-1 to TRBJ1-5, with D tentatively TRBD1 (5 bases). CDR3 length: 13 amino acids. Looked up from germline, CDR1 is DFQATT and CDR2 is SNEGSKA (reference sequence). Trimming removed 3 bases from V and 6 bases from J, with 12 bases in between. Here the CDR3 reads CSARTVVGQPQHF. The DNA of the CDR3 is TGCAGTGCTAGGACAGTCGTGGGTCAGCCCCAGCATTTT.

This clonotype was observed a few times. The V and J genes are TRBV24-1 and TRBJ2-5, with 7 positions matching TRBD1. V lost 9 bases and J lost 3; bases outside the gene matches: 3. CDR1 is KGHDR and CDR2 is SFDVKD in the germline V gene. The CDR3 runs to 12 residues. The chain's CDR3 is CATQGTEETQYF. In DNA form, the CDR3 reads TGTGCCACCCAGGGGACAGAAGAGACCCAGTACTTC.

CDR3 protein: CASSQDPVAGGTQYF. CDR3 nucleotides: TGCGCCAGCAGCCAAGATCCGGTGGCCGGGGGTACGCAGTATTTT. The chain combines TRBV4-3 with TRBJ2-3, with D perhaps matching TRBD2 (6 bases). Germline V gives CDR1 LGHNA, CDR2 YSLEER. Trimming removed 0 bases at V and 8 bases at J, with 15 bases between. The CDR3 extends over 15 amino acids.

This clonotype has ten or more counts. The rearrangement uses TRBV29-1 and TRBJ2-4; D gene unclear. Germline V gives CDR1 SQVTM, CDR2 ANQGSEA. The CDR3 is made up of 13 amino acids. V shed 3 bases and J shed 1 base, with 7 bases lying between them. The CDR3 region has the DNA TGCAGCGTTGAGCTGGGGGCCAAAAACATTCAGTACTTC. As protein: CSVELGAKNIQYF.

This clonotype has ten or more counts. J is TRBJ2-7 and V is TRBV5-1, with D unclear. Per the germline V gene, CDR1 is SGHRS and CDR2 is YFSETQ. CDR3 size: 13 residues. The ends were cut back, 3 bases at V and 5 bases at J, with 12 bases in the middle. CDR3 region: CASSSALVHEQYF. The CDR3, as DNA: TGCGCCAGCAGCTCGGCCTTGGTCCACGAGCAGTACTTC.